The rows below give T cell receptor beta chains drawn from one sample of a study of T cell repertoires in cytomegalovirus infection. A single record per CDR3 protein comes from TCRdb applying MiXCR to the reads. The sample lists hundreds of thousands of distinct CDR3 sequences; approximately 31% were seen once. No antigen has been identified for these receptors. Sequencing was performed on cultured CD8+ T cells from PBMCs, taken from culture after CMV antigen stimulation. Receptors were obtained from a human donor in good health (CMV status not recorded). Some clones in this sample may be carry-over from other donors' samples. CDR3s include the opening cysteine and the closing phenylalanine or tryptophan. Fields, in order: CDR3 DNA, CDR3 protein, V gene, D gene, J gene, clone size. D genes are given only for firm matches. Some rows have no size entry. The others give once, few or many, or a class for an expanded clone.

cdr3_nt: TGTGCCAGCAGTTACGCCCGAGAGTCGGGACAAGAAGCTTTCTTT
cdr3_aa: CASSYARESGQEAFF
v_call: TRBV6-5
d_call: -
j_call: TRBJ1-1
clone_size: -

cdr3_nt: TGTGCCTCTATGGGGGGGATACATCAGCCCCAGCATTTT
cdr3_aa: CASMGGIHQPQHF
v_call: TRBV19
d_call: -
j_call: TRBJ1-5
clone_size: few

cdr3_nt: TGTACCGCCTCGGCGGGGGGTGGCTATGGCTACACCTTC
cdr3_aa: CTASAGGGYGYTF
v_call: TRBV6-5
d_call: -
j_call: TRBJ1-2
clone_size: once

cdr3_nt: TGTGCCATCAGTGAGTGGAGAGAAGAAGGCTATGGCTACACCTTC
cdr3_aa: CAISEWREEGYGYTF
v_call: TRBV10-3
d_call: -
j_call: TRBJ1-2
clone_size: few

cdr3_nt: TGTGCCAGCAGCCAAGAACTAGCGGGGAGATGGGAGACCCAGTACTTC
cdr3_aa: CASSQELAGRWETQYF
v_call: TRBV3-1
d_call: TRBD2
j_call: TRBJ2-5
clone_size: -

cdr3_nt: TGTGCCAGCAGCTTAGAGGCAGGGAATCAGCCCCAGCATTTT
cdr3_aa: CASSLEAGNQPQHF
v_call: TRBV7-8
d_call: -
j_call: TRBJ1-5
clone_size: many

cdr3_nt: TGTGCCAGCAGCTTAGATAGCGGGGGGGCGGGTGAGCAGTTCTTC
cdr3_aa: CASSLDSGGAGEQFF
v_call: TRBV7-2
d_call: TRBD2
j_call: TRBJ2-1
clone_size: many

cdr3_nt: TGTGCCACCAGGGAGGGGGGAAAAAATGAGCAGTTCTTC
cdr3_aa: CATREGGKNEQFF
v_call: TRBV15
d_call: -
j_call: TRBJ2-1
clone_size: -

cdr3_nt: TGTGCCAGCAGTGAATTCGGACAGCCCAATCAGCCCCAGCATTTT
cdr3_aa: CASSEFGQPNQPQHF
v_call: TRBV2
d_call: -
j_call: TRBJ1-5
clone_size: -

cdr3_nt: TGTGCCAGCTGCGTAGGAAGCACAGATACGCAGTATTTT
cdr3_aa: CASCVGSTDTQYF
v_call: TRBV6-6
d_call: -
j_call: TRBJ2-3
clone_size: -

cdr3_nt: TGCGCCAGCAGCCAGGGCGGGACAGCTAATTCACCCCTCCACTTT
cdr3_aa: CASSQGGTANSPLHF
v_call: TRBV4-1
d_call: TRBD1
j_call: TRBJ1-6
clone_size: -

cdr3_nt: TGTGCCAGCAGTTTTAATGGATACACAGATACGCAGTATTTT
cdr3_aa: CASSFNGYTDTQYF
v_call: TRBV28
d_call: -
j_call: TRBJ2-3
clone_size: few

cdr3_nt: TGTGCCACCAGCAGAGAAGGGGGGCTAGAAAAACTGTTTTTT
cdr3_aa: CATSREGGLEKLFF
v_call: TRBV15
d_call: -
j_call: TRBJ1-4
clone_size: -